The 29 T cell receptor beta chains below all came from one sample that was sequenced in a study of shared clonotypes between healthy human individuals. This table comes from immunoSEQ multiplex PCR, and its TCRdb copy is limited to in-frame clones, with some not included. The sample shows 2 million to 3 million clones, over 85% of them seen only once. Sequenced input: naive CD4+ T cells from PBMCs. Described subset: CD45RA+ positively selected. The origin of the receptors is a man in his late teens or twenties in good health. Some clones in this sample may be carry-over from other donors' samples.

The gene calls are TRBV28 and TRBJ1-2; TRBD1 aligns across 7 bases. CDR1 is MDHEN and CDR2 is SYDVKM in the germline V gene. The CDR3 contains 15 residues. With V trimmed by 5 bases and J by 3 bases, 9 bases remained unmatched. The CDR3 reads CASSLRQGVYYGYTF. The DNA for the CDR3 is TGTGCCAGCAGTCTCCGACAGGGAGTGTACTATGGCTACACCTTC.

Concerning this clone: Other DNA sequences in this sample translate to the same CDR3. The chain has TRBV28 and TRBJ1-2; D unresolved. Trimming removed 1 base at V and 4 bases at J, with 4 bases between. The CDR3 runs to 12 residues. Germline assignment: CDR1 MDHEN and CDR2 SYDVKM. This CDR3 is CASSLSLYGYTF. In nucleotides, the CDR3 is TGTGCCAGCAGTTTATCGCTCTATGGCTACACCTTC.

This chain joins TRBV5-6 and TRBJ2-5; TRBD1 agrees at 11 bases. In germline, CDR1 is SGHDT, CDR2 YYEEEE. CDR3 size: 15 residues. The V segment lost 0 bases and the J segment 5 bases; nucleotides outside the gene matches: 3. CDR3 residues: CASSLAGQGDETQYF. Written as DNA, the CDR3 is TGTGCCAGCAGCTTGGCGGGACAGGGGGACGAGACCCAGTACTTC.

CDR3: CASSFLSGIREQYF. CDR3 nucleotides: TGTGCCAGCAGCTTTCTTTCTGGCATCCGGGAGCAGTACTTC. The genes are TRBV7-9 and TRBJ2-7; no clear D. The CDR3 is 14 amino acids. Germline CDR1 is SEHNR and CDR2 is FQNEAQ (reference sequence). Deletions cut 3 bases from V and 7 bases from J, with 16 bases between.

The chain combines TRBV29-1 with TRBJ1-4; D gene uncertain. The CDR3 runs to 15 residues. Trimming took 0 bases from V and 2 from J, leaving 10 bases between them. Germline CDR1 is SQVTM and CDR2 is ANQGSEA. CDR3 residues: CSVEDPLRTNEKLFF. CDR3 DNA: TGCAGCGTTGAAGACCCGCTGCGGACTAATGAAAAACTGTTTTTT.

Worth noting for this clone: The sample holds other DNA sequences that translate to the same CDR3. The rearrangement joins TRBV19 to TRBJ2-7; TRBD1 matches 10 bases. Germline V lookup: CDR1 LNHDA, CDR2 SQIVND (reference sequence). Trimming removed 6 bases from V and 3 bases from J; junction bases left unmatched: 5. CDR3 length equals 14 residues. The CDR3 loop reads CASSPGTGVYEQYF. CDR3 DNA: TGTGCCAGTAGCCCCGGGACAGGGGTCTACGAGCAGTACTTC.

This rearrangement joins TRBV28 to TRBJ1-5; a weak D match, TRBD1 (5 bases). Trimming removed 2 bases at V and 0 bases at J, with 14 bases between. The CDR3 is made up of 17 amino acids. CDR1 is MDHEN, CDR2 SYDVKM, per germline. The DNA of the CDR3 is TGTGCCAGCAGTTTACGCCGGGGACGGTATAGCAATCAGCCCCAGCATTTT. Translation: CASSLRRGRYSNQPQHF.

The CDR3 here is CASSPPGLEKLFF. CDR3 DNA sequence: TGTGCCAGCTCACCACCCGGACTGGAAAAACTGTTTTTT. The rearrangement joins TRBV18 to TRBJ1-4; D remains unclear. CDR3 length equals 13 residues. V dropped 0 bases and J dropped 8 bases, with 7 bases sitting between them. Germline loops: CDR1 KGHSH, CDR2 LQKENI.

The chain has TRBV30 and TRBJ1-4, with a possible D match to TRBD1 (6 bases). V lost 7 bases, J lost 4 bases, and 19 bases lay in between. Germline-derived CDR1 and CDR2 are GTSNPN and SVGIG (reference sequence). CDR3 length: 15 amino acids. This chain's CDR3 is CALTRGGLGNEKLFF. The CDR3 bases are TGTGCCTTGACTAGGGGGGGCTTGGGTAATGAAAAACTGTTTTTT.

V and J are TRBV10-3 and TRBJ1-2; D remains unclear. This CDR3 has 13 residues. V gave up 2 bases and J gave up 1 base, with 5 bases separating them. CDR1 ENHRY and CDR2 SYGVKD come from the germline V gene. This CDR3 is CAISENDNYGYTF. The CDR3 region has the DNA TGTGCCATCAGTGAGAATGATAACTATGGCTACACCTTC.

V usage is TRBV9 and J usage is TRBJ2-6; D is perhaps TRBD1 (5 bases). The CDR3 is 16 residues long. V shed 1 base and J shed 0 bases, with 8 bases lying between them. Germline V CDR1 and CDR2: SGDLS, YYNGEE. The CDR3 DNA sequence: TGTGCCAGCAGCGTATCGGACAACTCTGGGGCCAACGTCCTGACTTTC. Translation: CASSVSDNSGANVLTF.

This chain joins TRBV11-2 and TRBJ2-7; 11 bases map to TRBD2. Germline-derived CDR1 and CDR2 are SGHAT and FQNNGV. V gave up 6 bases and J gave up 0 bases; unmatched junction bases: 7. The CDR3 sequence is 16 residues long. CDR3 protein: CASRSSGRYSSYEQYF. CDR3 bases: TGTGCCAGCAGATCTAGCGGGAGGTATAGCTCCTACGAGCAGTACTTC.

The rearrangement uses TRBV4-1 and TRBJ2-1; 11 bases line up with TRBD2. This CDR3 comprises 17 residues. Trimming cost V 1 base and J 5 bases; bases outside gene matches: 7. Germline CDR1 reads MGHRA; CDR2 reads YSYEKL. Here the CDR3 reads CASSQVAGGVPHNEQFF. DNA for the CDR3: TGCGCCAGCAGCCAAGTAGCGGGAGGGGTCCCCCACAATGAGCAGTTCTTC.

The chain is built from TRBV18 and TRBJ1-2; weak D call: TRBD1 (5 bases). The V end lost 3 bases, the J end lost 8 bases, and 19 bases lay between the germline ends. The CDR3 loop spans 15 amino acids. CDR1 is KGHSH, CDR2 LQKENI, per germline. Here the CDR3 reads CASSPPDRGAQGYTF. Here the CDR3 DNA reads TGTGCCAGCTCACCTCCCGACCGAGGGGCGCAGGGCTACACCTTC. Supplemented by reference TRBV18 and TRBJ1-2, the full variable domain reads NAGVMQNPRHLVRRRGQEARLRCSPMKGHSHVYWYRQLPEEGLKFMVYLQKENIIDESGMPKERFSAEFPKEGPSILRIQQVVRGDSAAYFCASSPPDRGAQGYTFGSGTRLTVV.

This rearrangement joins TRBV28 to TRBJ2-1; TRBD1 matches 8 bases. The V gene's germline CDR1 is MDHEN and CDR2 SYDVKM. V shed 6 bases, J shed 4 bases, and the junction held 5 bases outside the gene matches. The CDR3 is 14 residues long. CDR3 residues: CASRRTGRYNEQFF. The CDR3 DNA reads TGTGCCAGCAGGAGGACAGGGAGATACAATGAGCAGTTCTTC.

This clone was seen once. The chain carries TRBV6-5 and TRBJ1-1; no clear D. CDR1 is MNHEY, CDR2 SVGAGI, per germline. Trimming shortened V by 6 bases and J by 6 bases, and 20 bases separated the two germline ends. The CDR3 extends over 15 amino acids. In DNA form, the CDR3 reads TGTGCCAGCAGCACTCCCTCGATGGGTAACCCTGAAGCTTTCTTT. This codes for CASSTPSMGNPEAFF.

For the CDR3, the DNA is TGTGCCAGCAGCCCAGCGACAGGAACGGCCCAGCCCCAGCATTTT. Translated, it gives CASSPATGTAQPQHF. This chain links TRBV7-3 with TRBJ1-5; the D gene is possibly TRBD1 (6 bases). This CDR3 is 15 amino acids long. Trimming stripped 5 bases from V and 7 bases from J, with 18 bases between. Germline-derived CDR1 and CDR2 are SGHTA and FQGTGA.

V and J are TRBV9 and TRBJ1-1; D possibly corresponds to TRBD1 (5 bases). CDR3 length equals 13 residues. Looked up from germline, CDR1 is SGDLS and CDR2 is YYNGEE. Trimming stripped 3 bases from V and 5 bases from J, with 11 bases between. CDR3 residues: CASSGTGRTEAFF. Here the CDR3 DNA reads TGTGCCAGCAGCGGAACAGGACGTACTGAAGCTTTCTTT. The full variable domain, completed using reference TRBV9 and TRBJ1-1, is DSGVTQTPKHLITATGQRVTLRCSPRSGDLSVYWYQQSLDQGLQFLIQYYNGEERAKGNILERFSAQQFPDLHSELNLSSLELGDSALYFCASSGTGRTEAFFGQGTRLTVV.

DNA of the CDR3: TGTGCCAGCAGCTGGCCAGTTCCTGGGGGAGGCTACACCTTC. Translated, it gives CASSWPVPGGGYTF. The chain carries TRBV7-9 and TRBJ1-2, with D possibly being TRBD1 (5 bases). CDR3 size: 14 residues. The V gene's germline CDR1 is SEHNR and CDR2 FQNEAQ (reference sequence). Trimming left V 4 bases short and J 8 bases short, with 17 bases between.

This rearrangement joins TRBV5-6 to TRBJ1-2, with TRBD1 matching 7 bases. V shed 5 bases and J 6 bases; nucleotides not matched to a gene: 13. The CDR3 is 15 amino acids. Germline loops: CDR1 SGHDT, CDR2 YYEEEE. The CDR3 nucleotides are TGTGCCAGCAGGCGGATCCTACAGGGGCGGAATGGCTACACCTTC. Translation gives CASRRILQGRNGYTF.

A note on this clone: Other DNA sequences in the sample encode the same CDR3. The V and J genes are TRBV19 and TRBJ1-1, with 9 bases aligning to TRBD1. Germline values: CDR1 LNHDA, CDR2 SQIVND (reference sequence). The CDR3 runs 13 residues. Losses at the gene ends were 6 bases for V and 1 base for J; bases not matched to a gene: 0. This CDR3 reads CASRGQGNTEAFF. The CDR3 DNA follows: TGTGCCAGTAGGGGACAGGGGAACACTGAAGCTTTCTTT.

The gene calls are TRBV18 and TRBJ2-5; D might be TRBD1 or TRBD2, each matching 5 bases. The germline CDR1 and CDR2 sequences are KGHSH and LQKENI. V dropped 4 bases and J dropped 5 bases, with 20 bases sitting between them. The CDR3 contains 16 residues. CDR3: CASSRLTGAVRETQYF. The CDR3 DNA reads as TGTGCCAGCTCACGCTTGACCGGGGCCGTTAGGGAGACCCAGTACTTC. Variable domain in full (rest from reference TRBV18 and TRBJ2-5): NAGVMQNPRHLVRRRGQEARLRCSPMKGHSHVYWYRQLPEEGLKFMVYLQKENIIDESGMPKERFSAEFPKEGPSILRIQQVVRGDSAAYFCASSRLTGAVRETQYFGPGTRLLVL.

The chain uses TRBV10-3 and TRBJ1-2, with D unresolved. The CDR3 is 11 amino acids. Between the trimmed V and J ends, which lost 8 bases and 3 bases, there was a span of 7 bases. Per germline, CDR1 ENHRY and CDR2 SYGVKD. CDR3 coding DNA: TGTGCCATCTGGAACGACTATGGCTACACCTTC. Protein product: CAIWNDYGYTF.

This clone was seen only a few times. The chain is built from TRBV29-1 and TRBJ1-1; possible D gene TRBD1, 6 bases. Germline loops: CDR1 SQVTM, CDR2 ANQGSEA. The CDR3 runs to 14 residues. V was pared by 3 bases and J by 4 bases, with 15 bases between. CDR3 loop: CSVDGTQGITEAFF. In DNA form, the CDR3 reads TGCAGCGTTGATGGCACCCAGGGGATCACTGAAGCTTTCTTT.

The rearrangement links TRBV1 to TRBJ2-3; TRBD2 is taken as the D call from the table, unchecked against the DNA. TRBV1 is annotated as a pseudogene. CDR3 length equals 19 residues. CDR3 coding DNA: TGCACCAGCAGCCCCGGACTAGCGGGAGTGTTGGGGGGAACAGATACGCAGTATTTT. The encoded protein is CTSSPGLAGVLGGTDTQYF.

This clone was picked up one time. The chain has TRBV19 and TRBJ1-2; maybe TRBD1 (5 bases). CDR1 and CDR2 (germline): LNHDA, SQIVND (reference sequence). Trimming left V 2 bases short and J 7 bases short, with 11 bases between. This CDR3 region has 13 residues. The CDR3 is CASSIQGGAGYTF. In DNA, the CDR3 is TGTGCCAGTAGTATACAGGGAGGGGCTGGCTACACCTTC.

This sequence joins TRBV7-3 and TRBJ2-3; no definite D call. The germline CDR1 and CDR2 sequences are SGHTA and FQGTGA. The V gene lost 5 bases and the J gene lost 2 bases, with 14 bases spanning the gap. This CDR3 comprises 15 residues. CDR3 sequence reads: CASSPDGHPTDTQYF. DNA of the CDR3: TGTGCCAGCAGCCCAGATGGGCACCCCACAGATACGCAGTATTTT.

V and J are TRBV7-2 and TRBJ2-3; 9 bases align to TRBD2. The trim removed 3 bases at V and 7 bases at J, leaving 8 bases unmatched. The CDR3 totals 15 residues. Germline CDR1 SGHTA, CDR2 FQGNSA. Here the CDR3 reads CASSFEAGGANTQYF. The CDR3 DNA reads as TGTGCCAGCAGCTTCGAAGCGGGAGGCGCCAATACGCAGTATTTT.

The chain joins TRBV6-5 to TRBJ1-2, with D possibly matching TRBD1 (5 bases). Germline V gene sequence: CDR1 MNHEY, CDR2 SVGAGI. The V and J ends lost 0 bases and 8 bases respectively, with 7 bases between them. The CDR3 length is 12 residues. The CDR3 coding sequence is TGTGCCAGCAGTTACTCAGGGGCCGGCTACACCTTC. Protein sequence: CASSYSGAGYTF.